This TCR beta chain was identified during a study of T cell responses to AZD1222 COVID-19 vaccine. Profiled with immunoSEQ multiplex PCR; TCRdb holds only in-frame clones, not every one. The table has some 120,000 clones, about 90% seen once. Trimming shortened V by 6 bases and J by 0 bases, and 8 bases separated the two germline ends. CDR1 and CDR2 (germline): MNHEY, SVGAGI. CDR3 length equals 13 residues. The chain links TRBV6-5 to TRBJ1-1; tentatively, D is TRBD1 (5 bases). The sequenced sample was peripheral blood, obtained on day 0 of AZD1222 vaccination. The sequence came from an adult in good health. As DNA, the CDR3 is TGTGCCAGCAGGTGGGGGATGAACACTGAAGCTTTCTTT. Translation gives CASRWGMNTEAFF.